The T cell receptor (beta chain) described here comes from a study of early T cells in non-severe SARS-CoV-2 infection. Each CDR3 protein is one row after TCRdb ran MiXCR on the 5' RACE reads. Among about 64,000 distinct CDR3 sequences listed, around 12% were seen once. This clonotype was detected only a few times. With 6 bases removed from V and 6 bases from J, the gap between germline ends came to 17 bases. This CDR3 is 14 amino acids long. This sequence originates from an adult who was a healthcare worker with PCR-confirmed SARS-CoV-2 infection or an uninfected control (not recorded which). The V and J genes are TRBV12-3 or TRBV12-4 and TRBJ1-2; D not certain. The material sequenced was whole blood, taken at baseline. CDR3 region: CASSPHVGRHGYTF. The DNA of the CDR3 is TGTGCCAGCAGCCCCCACGTCGGACGTCATGGCTACACCTTC.